One and the same sample provided the 2 T cell receptor beta chains below, sequenced in a study of CD8 T cells in Susac syndrome. After extraction with the RNeasy kit, roughly 0.5 to 1 ug of the RNA was reverse transcribed using random hexamers. From the immunoSEQ multiplex PCR reads, TCRdb called clonotypes with MiXCR, one entry per CDR3 protein. The table shows about 200,000 distinct CDR3 sequences, with roughly 92% occurring only once. Sequencing was performed on CD4+ T cells from PBMCs. The source is a human donor in good health.

The chain joins TRBV28 to TRBJ2-7; 9 nucleotides match TRBD2. The CDR3 is 13 residues long. From germline, CDR1 is MDHEN and CDR2 SYDVKM. Germline trimming cut 5 bases from V and 3 bases from J; bases unmatched to any gene: 2. CDR3 DNA sequence: TGTGCCAGCAGTGCGGGGGGGTTCTACGAGCAGTACTTC. Its protein product is CASSAGGFYEQYF.

This chain connects TRBV6-1 to TRBJ2-1; D perhaps matches TRBD2 (5 bases). Germline CDR1 is MNHNS and CDR2 is SASEGT. Trimming stripped 2 bases from V and 3 bases from J, with 23 bases between. This CDR3 spans 19 amino acids. In DNA form, the CDR3 reads TGTGCCAGCAGTGAAAATAGTTGGGTCGCACTAGGAGGCTACAATGAGCAGTTCTTC. Residues: CASSENSWVALGGYNEQFF.